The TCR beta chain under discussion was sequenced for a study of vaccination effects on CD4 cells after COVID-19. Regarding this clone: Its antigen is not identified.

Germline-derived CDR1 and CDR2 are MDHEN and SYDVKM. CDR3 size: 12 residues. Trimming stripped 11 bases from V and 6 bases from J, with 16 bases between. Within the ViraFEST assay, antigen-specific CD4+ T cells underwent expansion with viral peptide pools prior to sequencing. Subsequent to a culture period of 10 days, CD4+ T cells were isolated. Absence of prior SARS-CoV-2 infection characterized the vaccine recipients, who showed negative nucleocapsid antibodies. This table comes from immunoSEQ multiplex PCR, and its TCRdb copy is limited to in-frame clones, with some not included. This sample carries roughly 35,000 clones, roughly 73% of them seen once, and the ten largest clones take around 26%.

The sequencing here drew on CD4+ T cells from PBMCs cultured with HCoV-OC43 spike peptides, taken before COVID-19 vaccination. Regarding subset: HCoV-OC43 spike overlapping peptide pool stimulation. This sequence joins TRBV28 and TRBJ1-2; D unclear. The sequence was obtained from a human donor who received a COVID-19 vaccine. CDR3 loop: CALRRQTNGYTF. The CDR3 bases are TGTGCCCTACGAAGACAAACTAATGGCTACACCTTC.